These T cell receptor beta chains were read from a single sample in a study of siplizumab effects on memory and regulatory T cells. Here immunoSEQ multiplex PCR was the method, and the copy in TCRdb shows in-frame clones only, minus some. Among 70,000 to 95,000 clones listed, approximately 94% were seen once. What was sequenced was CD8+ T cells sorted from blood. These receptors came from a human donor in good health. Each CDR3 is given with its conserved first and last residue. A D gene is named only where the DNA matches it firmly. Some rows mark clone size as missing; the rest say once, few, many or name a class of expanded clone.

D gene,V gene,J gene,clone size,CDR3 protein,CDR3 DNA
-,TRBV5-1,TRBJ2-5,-,CASSLSRPNQETQYF,TGCGCCAGCAGCTTGTCTCGGCCCAACCAAGAGACCCAGTACTTC
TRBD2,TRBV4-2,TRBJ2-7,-,CASSQGGSSSYEQYF,TGTGCCAGCAGCCAGGGCGGGAGTAGTTCCTACGAGCAGTACTTC
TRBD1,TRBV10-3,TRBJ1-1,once,CAIRTGGENTEAFF,TGTGCCATCAGGACAGGGGGTGAGAACACTGAAGCTTTCTTT
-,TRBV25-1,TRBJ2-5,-,CASAPSSVTQYF,TGTGCCAGTGCCCCATCTAGCGTGACCCAGTACTTC
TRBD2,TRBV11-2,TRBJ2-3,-,CASSLVESSGGTQYF,TGTGCCAGCAGCTTAGTTGAGTCCAGCGGGGGGACGCAGTATTTT
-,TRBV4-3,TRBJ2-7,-,CASSPGTGGAYEQYF,TGCGCCAGCAGCCCCGGGACGGGGGGCGCATACGAGCAGTACTTC
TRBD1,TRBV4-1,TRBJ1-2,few,CASSRTHGTGDGYTF,TGCGCCAGCAGCCGTACTCACGGGACAGGGGACGGCTACACCTTC
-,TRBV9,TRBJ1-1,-,CASSPFGGSTEAFF,TGTGCCAGCAGCCCCTTTGGAGGTAGCACTGAAGCTTTCTTT
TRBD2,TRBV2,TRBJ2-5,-,CASSGVTSGGETQYF,TGTGCCAGCAGTGGCGTGACTAGCGGGGGAGAGACCCAGTACTTC
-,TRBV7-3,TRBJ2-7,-,CASSVEHEQYF,TGTGCCAGCAGCGTCGAGCACGAGCAGTACTTC
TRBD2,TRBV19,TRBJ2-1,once,CASSTGGNNEQFF,TGTGCCAGTAGTACGGGAGGAAACAATGAGCAGTTCTTC
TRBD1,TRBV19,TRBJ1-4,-,CASSIGQGAPEKLFF,TGTGCCAGTAGTATCGGCCAGGGGGCTCCAGAAAAACTGTTTTTT
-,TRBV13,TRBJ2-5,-,CASSLTRPQETQYF,TGTGCCAGCAGCTTAACACGTCCGCAAGAGACCCAGTACTTC
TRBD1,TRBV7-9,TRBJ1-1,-,CASSSGQGFSEAFF,TGTGCCAGCAGCTCCGGACAGGGTTTTTCTGAAGCTTTCTTT
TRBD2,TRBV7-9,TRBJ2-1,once,CASSHTSGPYNEQFF,TGTGCCAGCTCTCACACTAGCGGGCCCTACAATGAGCAGTTCTTC
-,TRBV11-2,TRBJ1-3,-,CASSLDYGGGNTIYF,TGTGCCAGCAGCTTAGATTACGGTGGGGGAAACACCATATATTTT
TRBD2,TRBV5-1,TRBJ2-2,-,CASSFLTSGRANTGELFF,TGCGCCAGCAGCTTTCTGACTAGCGGGAGAGCGAACACCGGGGAGCTGTTTTTT
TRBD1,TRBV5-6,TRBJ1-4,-,CASKKLTGAEKLFF,TGTGCCAGCAAGAAGTTAACAGGGGCGGAAAAACTGTTTTTT
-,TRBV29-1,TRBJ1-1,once,CSGGGGTEAFF,TGCAGCGGGGGCGGGGGTACTGAAGCTTTCTTT
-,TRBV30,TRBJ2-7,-,CAWEYGFEQYF,TGTGCCTGGGAGTATGGGTTCGAGCAGTACTTC
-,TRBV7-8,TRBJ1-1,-,CASSSNRDTEAFF,TGTGCCAGCAGCTCTAACAGGGACACTGAAGCTTTCTTT
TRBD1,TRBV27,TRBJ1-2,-,CASSFYGQGANNYGYTF,TGTGCCAGCAGCTTCTACGGACAGGGGGCGAACAACTATGGCTACACCTTC
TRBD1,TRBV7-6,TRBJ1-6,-,CASSTGTGRDSPLHF,TGTGCCAGCAGTACCGGGACAGGGAGAGATTCACCCCTCCACTTT
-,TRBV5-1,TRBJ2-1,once,CASSLNPSGEGYNEQFF,TGCGCCAGCAGCTTGAACCCCTCAGGGGAGGGGTACAATGAGCAGTTCTTC
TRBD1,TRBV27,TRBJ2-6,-,CASSPDRGFVISSGANVLTF,TGTGCCAGCAGCCCGGACAGGGGCTTCGTTATTAGCTCTGGGGCCAACGTCCTGACTTTC
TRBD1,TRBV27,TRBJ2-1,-,CASSLYRTGEGQFF,TGTGCCAGCAGTTTATACAGGACAGGGGAGGGGCAGTTCTTC
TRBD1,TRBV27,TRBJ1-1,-,CASSPYWTGLNTEAFF,TGTGCCAGCAGTCCCTACTGGACAGGTTTGAACACTGAAGCTTTCTTT
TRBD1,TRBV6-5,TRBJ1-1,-,CASSLYGTASDVFF,TGTGCCAGCAGTCTATACGGGACAGCAAGCGATGTTTTCTTT
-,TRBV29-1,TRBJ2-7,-,CSVDVGGEQYF,TGCAGCGTTGATGTCGGCGGAGAGCAGTACTTC
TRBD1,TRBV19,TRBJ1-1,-,CASKRQGLNTEAFF,TGTGCCAGTAAAAGACAGGGCCTGAACACTGAAGCTTTCTTT
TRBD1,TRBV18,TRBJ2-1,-,CASSRITGGNEQFF,TGTGCCAGCTCACGGATTACAGGGGGCAATGAGCAGTTCTTC
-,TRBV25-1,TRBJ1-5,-,CASSEFVSNQPQHF,TGTGCCAGCAGTGAATTCGTCAGTAATCAGCCCCAGCATTTT
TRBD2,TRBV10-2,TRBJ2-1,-,CASSESVSGGAGEQFF,TGCGCCAGCAGTGAGTCGGTTAGCGGGGGGGCTGGGGAGCAGTTCTTC
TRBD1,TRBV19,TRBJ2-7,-,CASSGQGNHEQYF,TGTGCCAGTAGTGGACAGGGGAACCACGAGCAGTACTTC
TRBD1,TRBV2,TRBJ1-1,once,CASSEGQGTEAFF,TGTGCCAGCAGTGAGGGACAGGGGACTGAAGCTTTCTTT
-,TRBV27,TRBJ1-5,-,CASSLGPGGNQPQHF,TGTGCCAGCAGCTTGGGTCCGGGAGGCAATCAGCCCCAGCATTTT